One and the same sample provided the 6 T cell receptor beta chains below, sequenced in a study of cytomegalovirus exposure and HLA in healthy donors. The PCR ran on 60 Vbeta and 13 Jbeta primers. The repertoire was sequenced with immunoSEQ multiplex PCR; TCRdb's copy has only in-frame clones and lacks some. Recorded for this sample: tens of thousands of clones. Sequencing was carried out using PBMCs. The receptors were sampled from a woman aged 40 to 55 in good health and CMV-seronegative.

This chain joins TRBV7-2 and TRBJ2-3, with TRBD2 matching over 8 bases. Germline CDR1 is SGHTA and CDR2 is FQGNSA. The CDR3 has 15 amino acids. The V gene end was trimmed by 4 bases and the J gene end by 5 bases; junction bases not matched to a gene: 8. The CDR3 DNA reads as TGTGCCAGCAGCTGGGGACTAGGGGGTGGAGATACGCAGTATTTT. Protein: CASSWGLGGGDTQYF.

J is TRBJ2-1 and V is TRBV19; TRBD2 matches at 7 bases. The CDR3 runs 15 residues. The V gene end was trimmed by 1 base and the J gene end by 4 bases; junction bases not matched to a gene: 4. Per the germline V gene, CDR1 is LNHDA and CDR2 is SQIVND (reference sequence). DNA for the CDR3: TGTGCCAGTAGTATAGTACTAGCGAGATACAATGAGCAGTTCTTC. Translation gives CASSIVLARYNEQFF.

The chain couples TRBV19 to TRBJ1-2; D remains ambiguous. CDR1 LNHDA and CDR2 SQIVND come from the germline V gene (reference sequence). V dropped 5 bases and J dropped 2 bases, with 12 bases sitting between them. The CDR3 consists of 14 residues. CDR3 nucleotide sequence: TGTGCCAGTAGTTTTATGAACAGCAACTATGGCTACACCTTC. Translation: CASSFMNSNYGYTF.

This sequence joins TRBV10-3 and TRBJ2-2; D is perhaps TRBD2 (5 bases). The CDR3 is 15 residues long. CDR1 ENHRY and CDR2 SYGVKD come from the germline V gene. V lost 7 bases and J 4 bases, leaving 16 bases between the germline ends. The DNA for the CDR3 is TGTGCCATCAAGGGAGACTCCCGGGGCACCGGGGAGCTGTTTTTT. This sequence encodes CAIKGDSRGTGELFF.

The chain uses TRBV5-4 and TRBJ2-5; D is uncertain. The V end was cut by 0 bases, the J end by 5 bases, with 17 bases between. Germline assignment: CDR1 SGHNT and CDR2 YYREEE (reference sequence). The CDR3 spans 16 residues. The CDR3 DNA follows: TGTGCCAGCAGCTTGGTTCCTCCTGGCCCATGGGAGACCCAGTACTTC. Amino acids: CASSLVPPGPWETQYF.

The chain combines TRBV6-5 with TRBJ2-7; TRBD1 aligns across 8 bases. V was pared by 8 bases and J by 5 bases, with 14 bases of the junction left unmatched. CDR1 is MNHEY and CDR2 is SVGAGI in the germline V gene. The CDR3 consists of 15 residues. The CDR3 coding sequence is TGTGCCAGCTGCCCCGGGACAGGATTTACGAACGAGCAGTACTTC. Translation gives CASCPGTGFTNEQYF.